The clone carrying this TCR beta chain has ten or more counts. Its target is not known. These data belong to a study of beta chain features in type 1 diabetes. The study, taken as a whole, reports: VDJ junctions sequenced from type 1 diabetes patients showed fewer insertions and more deletions.

Germline trimming cut 3 bases from V and 4 bases from J; bases unmatched to any gene: 6. This CDR3 spans 17 amino acids. Germline-derived CDR1 and CDR2 are MDHEN and SYDVKM. What was sequenced were expressed TCRB transcripts, since all of the isolated RNA had been reverse transcribed. Assay used: immunoSEQ multiplex PCR; TCRdb lists only in-frame clones, some missing. The sample has about 220,000 clones; about a tenth are singletons. Material for sequencing was central memory CD4+ T cells from blood. The chain is built from TRBV28 and TRBJ2-1; TRBD2 aligns across 13 bases. This clonotype was obtained from a man aged 18 to 30 in good health. The CDR3 region is CASSFKGGLAGYNEQFF. The DNA of the CDR3 is TGTGCCAGCAGTTTTAAGGGGGGACTAGCGGGGTACAATGAGCAGTTCTTC.